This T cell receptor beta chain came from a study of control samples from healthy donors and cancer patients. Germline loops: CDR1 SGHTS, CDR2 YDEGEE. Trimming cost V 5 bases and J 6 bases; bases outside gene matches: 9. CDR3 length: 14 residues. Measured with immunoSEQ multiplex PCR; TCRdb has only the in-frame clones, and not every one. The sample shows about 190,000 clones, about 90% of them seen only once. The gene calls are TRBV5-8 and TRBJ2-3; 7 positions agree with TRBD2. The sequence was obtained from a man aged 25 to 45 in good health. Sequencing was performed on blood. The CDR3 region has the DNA TGTGCCAGCAGTTATAGCGGGCGCCGGGATACGCAGTATTTT. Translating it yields CASSYSGRRDTQYF.